The 18 T cell receptor beta chains listed next were all sequenced from one sample in a study of cytomegalovirus exposure and HLA in healthy donors. Amplification used 60 Vbeta primers and 13 Jbeta primers. Some clones are missing from TCRdb's copy, which holds only in-frame ones; the method was immunoSEQ multiplex PCR. The sample holds a few hundred thousand clones, about 87% seen once. Sequencing was carried out using PBMCs. The receptors come from a woman aged 18-30 years in good health and CMV-seronegative.

The chain has TRBV6-1 and TRBJ2-7; D might be TRBD1 (5 bases). The V gene lost 6 bases and the J gene lost 0 bases, with 9 bases spanning the gap. The CDR3 spans 13 residues. The germline gives CDR1 MNHNS, CDR2 SASEGT. This CDR3 is CASRDTFSYEQYF. As DNA, the CDR3 is TGTGCCAGCAGGGACACTTTCTCCTACGAGCAGTACTTC.

In this sample, this clone turned up a few times. V and J are TRBV6-5 and TRBJ1-2; 9 positions match TRBD1. Losses at the gene ends were 5 bases for V and 4 bases for J; bases not matched to a gene: 8. The CDR3 runs to 15 residues. CDR1 MNHEY and CDR2 SVGAGI come from the germline V gene. The CDR3 bases are TGTGCCAGCAGTGCGCTACAGGGGGCTTCCTATGGCTACACCTTC. Amino acids: CASSALQGASYGYTF.

The chain employs TRBV19 and TRBJ1-5, with no clear D. CDR1 is LNHDA, CDR2 SQIVND, per germline (reference sequence). This CDR3 is 12 amino acids long. Trimming stripped 4 bases from V and 11 bases from J, with 12 bases between. The CDR3 spells CASSTRGWSQHF. In DNA, the CDR3 is TGTGCCAGTAGTACCCGCGGTTGGTCCCAGCATTTT. Together with reference TRBV19 and TRBJ1-5, the CDR3 gives the full variable domain: DGGITQSPKYLFRKEGQNVTLSCEQNLNHDAMYWYRQDPGQGLRLIYYSQIVNDFQKGDIAEGYSVSREKKESFPLTVTSAQKNPTAFYLCASSTRGWSQHFGDGTRLSIL.

This clone was recorded only once. This chain connects TRBV5-4 to TRBJ1-2, with D perhaps matching TRBD1 (5 bases). V was cut by 4 bases and J by 6 bases, with 10 bases left in between. The CDR3 covers 12 residues. Per germline, CDR1 SGHNT and CDR2 YYREEE (reference sequence). CDR3 amino acids: CASSPGGHGYTF. CDR3 coding DNA: TGTGCCAGCAGCCCCGGGGGTCATGGCTACACCTTC.

The chain is built from TRBV4-1 and TRBJ1-1; D is perhaps TRBD1 (6 bases). Between the trimmed V and J ends, which lost 1 base and 11 bases, there was a span of 14 bases. The CDR3 has 13 residues. Germline V gives CDR1 MGHRA, CDR2 YSYEKL. DNA for the CDR3: TGCGCCAGCAGCCAAGTCGGGGGGGCGCAGGCTTTCTTT. Amino acids: CASSQVGGAQAFF.

The rearrangement joins TRBV7-8 to TRBJ2-5, with D hard to call. V was cut by 1 base and J by 14 bases, with 5 bases left in between. The CDR3 is made up of 9 amino acids. Germline assignment: CDR1 SGHVS and CDR2 FQNEAQ. The CDR3 coding sequence is TGTGCCAGCAGCTTAGGGGCCTACTTC. The encoded protein is CASSLGAYF.

The chain recombines TRBV10-2 with TRBJ2-7; the D gene is possibly TRBD2 (7 bases). Germline CDR1 is WSHSY and CDR2 is SAAADI. Trimming stripped 7 bases from V and 2 bases from J, with 24 bases between. CDR3 length: 17 amino acids. Here the CDR3 reads CASTEGGFVQSAYEQYF. DNA for the CDR3: TGCGCCAGCACCGAGGGGGGGTTCGTTCAGTCGGCCTACGAGCAGTACTTC.

The chain couples TRBV21-1 to TRBJ2-7; no DNA check was done on the table's D call, TRBD1. TRBV21-1 is shown as a pseudogene. CDR3 length equals 17 residues. Here the CDR3 DNA reads TGTGCCAGCAACTCCCCCCTCGCGGGACAGGGGTCCTACGAGCAGTACTTC. Translation: CASNSPLAGQGSYEQYF.

This clone has a single count. The chain employs TRBV9 and TRBJ1-3; the D gene is possibly TRBD1 (5 bases). The germline CDR1 and CDR2 sequences are SGDLS and YYNGEE. This CDR3 contains 15 residues. With 0 bases removed from V and 4 bases from J, the gap between germline ends came to 11 bases. The CDR3 reads CASSVGTIEGNTIYF. Here the CDR3 DNA reads TGTGCCAGCAGCGTAGGGACAATTGAAGGAAACACCATATATTTT.

CDR3 in amino acids: CASCGRGNTEAFF. The DNA of the CDR3 is TGTGCCAGCTGCGGCAGGGGGAACACTGAAGCTTTCTTT. The gene calls are TRBV6-5 and TRBJ1-1, with D possibly being TRBD1 (6 bases). The CDR3 covers 13 residues. Germline values: CDR1 MNHEY, CDR2 SVGAGI. The ends were cut back, 8 bases at V and 1 base at J, with 11 bases in the middle.

The CDR3: CASRGSGERADEQYF. Here the CDR3 DNA reads TGTGCCAGTAGGGGATCAGGGGAAAGGGCGGACGAGCAGTACTTC. The V gene is TRBV19, the J gene TRBJ2-7, with D perhaps matching TRBD1 (6 bases). CDR3 length equals 15 residues. Trimming cost V 6 bases and J 5 bases, with 20 bases left between them. Per germline, CDR1 LNHDA and CDR2 SQIVND (reference sequence).

The rearrangement joins TRBV7-2 to TRBJ2-7, with D possibly being TRBD1 (5 bases). The CDR3 is made up of 13 amino acids. The germline V gene has CDR1 SGHTA and CDR2 FQGNSA. V was clipped by 8 bases and J by 2 bases, with 13 bases between them. The CDR3 loop reads CASAWGATYEQYF. The CDR3 coding sequence is TGTGCCAGCGCCTGGGGCGCGACCTACGAGCAGTACTTC.

This clone has only one observation. The genes are TRBV29-1 and TRBJ1-4; 12 bases match TRBD1. The junction had 9 bases not matched to a gene; V was cut back by 4 bases and J by 6 bases. Per germline, CDR1 SQVTM and CDR2 ANQGSEA. CDR3 length equals 16 residues. This chain's CDR3 is CSVGGTGGASDEKLFF. The CDR3 DNA sequence: TGCAGCGTTGGGGGGACAGGGGGCGCTTCGGATGAAAAACTGTTTTTT.

The chain carries TRBV29-1 and TRBJ1-6, with a tentative D call TRBD1 (6 bases). V lost 8 bases and J 10 bases, leaving 42 bases between the germline ends. Germline V CDR1 and CDR2: SQVTM, ANQGSEA. This CDR3 contains 21 residues. The CDR3 coding sequence is TGCAGCACAGGGTGTATCACGGGACGGGGACCCTTGCGAGTCGGTTCCTCACCCCTCCACTTT. Translating gives CSTGCITGRGPLRVGSSPLHF.

This clone was observed once. The rearrangement links TRBV5-1 to TRBJ1-1, with a weak D call TRBD1 (5 bases). This CDR3 has 14 residues. Deletions cut 4 bases from V and 4 bases from J, with 14 bases between. Germline CDR1 and CDR2: SGHRS and YFSETQ. CDR3 coding DNA: TGCGCCAGCAGCCCCAGGGAAGGCGGCACTGAAGCTTTCTTT. It specifies CASSPREGGTEAFF.

J is TRBJ1-1 and V is TRBV4-1, with 8 bases lining up with TRBD1. Losses at the gene ends were 1 base for V and 1 base for J; bases not matched to a gene: 5. CDR1 and CDR2 from the germline V gene are MGHRA and YSYEKL. The CDR3 spans 16 residues. The CDR3 nucleotides read TGCGCCAGCAGCCAAGGCCGACAGGGGCCGAACACTGAAGCTTTCTTT. Its translation is CASSQGRQGPNTEAFF.

The rearrangement joins TRBV2 to TRBJ2-2, with 7 nucleotides matching TRBD2. Germline V CDR1 and CDR2: SNHLY, FYNNEI. Losses at the gene ends were 7 bases for V and 5 bases for J; bases not matched to a gene: 10. CDR3 length: 15 residues. This CDR3 is CASTLVSGATGELFF. The CDR3 DNA follows: TGTGCCAGCACCCTAGTAAGCGGGGCTACCGGGGAGCTGTTTTTT.

This clone was detected only once. The chain carries TRBV2 and TRBJ2-1; TRBD2 agrees at 7 bases. CDR3 length: 16 amino acids. V shed 3 bases and J 0 bases; nucleotides not matched to a gene: 5. Germline V gene data show CDR1 as SNHLY and CDR2 as FYNNEI. CDR3 coding DNA: TGTGCCAGCAGTGATCAAGCGGGGACCTCCTACAATGAGCAGTTCTTC. Protein: CASSDQAGTSYNEQFF. Using reference TRBV2 and TRBJ2-1 for the parts outside the CDR3, the full variable domain is EPEVTQTPSHQVTQMGQEVILRCVPISNHLYFYWYRQILGQKVEFLVSFYNNEISEKSEIFDDQFSVERPDGSNFTLKIRSTKLEDSAMYFCASSDQAGTSYNEQFFGPGTRLTVL.